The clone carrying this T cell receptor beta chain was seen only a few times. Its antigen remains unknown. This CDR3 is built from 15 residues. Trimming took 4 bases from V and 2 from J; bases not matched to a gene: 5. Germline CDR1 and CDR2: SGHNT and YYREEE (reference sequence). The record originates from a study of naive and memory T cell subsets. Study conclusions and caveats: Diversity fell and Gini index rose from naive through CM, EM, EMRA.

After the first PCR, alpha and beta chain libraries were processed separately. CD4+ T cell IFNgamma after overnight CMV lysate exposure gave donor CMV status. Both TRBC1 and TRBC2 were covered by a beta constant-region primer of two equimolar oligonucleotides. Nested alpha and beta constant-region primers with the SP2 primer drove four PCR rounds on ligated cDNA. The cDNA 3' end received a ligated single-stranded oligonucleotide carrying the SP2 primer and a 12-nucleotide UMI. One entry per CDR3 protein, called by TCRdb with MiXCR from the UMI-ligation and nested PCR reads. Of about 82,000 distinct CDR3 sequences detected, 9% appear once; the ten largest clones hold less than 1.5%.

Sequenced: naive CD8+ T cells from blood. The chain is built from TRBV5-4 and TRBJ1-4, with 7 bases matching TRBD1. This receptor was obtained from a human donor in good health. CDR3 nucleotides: TGTGCCAGCAGCCTAACGACAGGGACTAATGAAAAACTGTTTTTT. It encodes CASSLTTGTNEKLFF. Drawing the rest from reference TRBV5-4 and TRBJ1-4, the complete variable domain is ETGVTQSPTHLIKTRGQQVTLRCSSQSGHNTVSWYQQALGQGPQFIFQYYREEENGRGNFPPRFSGLQFPNYSSELNVNALELDDSALYLCASSLTTGTNEKLFFGSGTQLSVL.